Below are 17 T cell receptor beta chains sequenced from a single sample in a study of T-cell memory formation after mild COVID-19. TCRdb passed the 5' RACE reads through MiXCR, listing each CDR3 protein once. The table has 380,000 or so distinct CDR3 sequences, roughly an eighth seen once. Sequencing input: PBMCs or a T cell subset sorted from them (not recorded which). These receptors originate from a man aged 18 to 29 who had mild COVID-19 (a few samples of this study predate the infection). Cell type and time point are not known.

This clonotype turned up a few times. This chain uses TRBV6-2 or TRBV6-3 with TRBJ2-5, with 13 bases matching TRBD2. V was pared by 7 bases and J by 9 bases, with 8 bases of the junction left unmatched. The CDR3 covers 14 residues. In germline, CDR1 is MNHEY, CDR2 SVGEGT. CDR3 bases: TGTGCCAGCACGTCGACTAGCGGGGGGAGATCCCAGTACTTC. This gives the protein CASTSTSGGRSQYF.

The V call is TRBV7-9, the J call TRBJ2-7; D may correspond to TRBD1 or TRBD2 (5 bases each). Germline CDR1 and CDR2: SEHNR and FQNEAQ (reference sequence). The V end lost 6 bases, the J end lost 3 bases, and 18 bases lay between the germline ends. The CDR3 is 15 residues long. The CDR3 nucleotides read TGTGCCAGCAGTACGAGTTTGGGACGCTACTACGAGCAGTACTTC. Amino acid sequence: CASSTSLGRYYEQYF.

This clonotype was counted only a few times. This chain connects TRBV6-1 to TRBJ2-5; D remains ambiguous. The CDR3 contains 15 residues. The germline gives CDR1 MNHNS, CDR2 SASEGT. V dropped 3 bases and J dropped 2 bases, with 13 bases sitting between them. CDR3: CASSDALWQQETQYF. DNA of the CDR3: TGTGCCAGCAGTGACGCGCTGTGGCAGCAAGAGACCCAGTACTTC.

The gene calls are TRBV12-5 and TRBJ2-7; TRBD2 is a possible D gene (6 bases). The germline gives CDR1 LGHNT, CDR2 FRNRAP. V shed 6 bases and J shed 0 bases, with 18 bases lying between them. The length of the CDR3 is 16 residues. The CDR3 protein is CASGRNGGRTSYEQYV. In nucleotides, the CDR3 is TGTGCTAGTGGCCGAAATGGGGGGAGAACCTCCTACGAGCAGTACGTC.

This clonotype has only a few counts. CDR3: CASSHGPGGAYEQYF. In nucleotides, the CDR3 is TGCGCCAGCAGCCATGGACCAGGGGGCGCCTACGAGCAGTACTTC. The V and J genes are TRBV4-1 and TRBJ2-7, with 8 bases identical to TRBD1. V shed 3 bases, J shed 2 bases, and the junction held 6 bases outside the gene matches. Germline V CDR1 and CDR2: MGHRA, YSYEKL. The CDR3 is made up of 15 amino acids.

This clonotype was seen a handful of times. This chain uses TRBV5-6 with TRBJ1-1; D remains unclear. V was pared by 2 bases and J by 1 base, with 12 bases between. Germline V gene data show CDR1 as SGHDT and CDR2 as YYEEEE. This CDR3 has 15 residues. In nucleotides, the CDR3 is TGTGCCAGCAGCTTCTTGCAGGAATGGAACACTGAAGCTTTCTTT. Amino acid sequence: CASSFLQEWNTEAFF.

This clonotype was seen many times. The V gene is TRBV20-1, the J gene TRBJ2-3, with D tentatively TRBD1 or TRBD2 (5 bases each). V was clipped by 2 bases and J by 2 bases, with 11 bases between them. CDR3 length: 14 amino acids. The V gene's germline CDR1 is DFQATT and CDR2 SNEGSKA (reference sequence). CDR3 in DNA: TGCAGTGCTAGAAGGGACGGCGACACAGATACGCAGTATTTT. Its protein is CSARRDGDTDTQYF.

This clonotype showed up many times. This chain connects TRBV5-6 to TRBJ2-3; D might be TRBD2 (6 bases). V dropped 3 bases and J dropped 1 base, with 15 bases sitting between them. The CDR3 runs 16 residues. Germline CDR1 is SGHDT and CDR2 is YYEEEE. DNA for the CDR3: TGTGCCAGCAGCTGGGTCATGGGCGGGGGCACAGATACGCAGTATTTT. Protein sequence: CASSWVMGGGTDTQYF. Supplemented by reference TRBV5-6 and TRBJ2-3, the full variable domain reads DAGVTQSPTHLIKTRGQQVTLRCSPKSGHDTVSWYQQALGQGPQFIFQYYEEEERQRGNFPDRFSGHQFPNYSSELNVNALLLGDSALYLCASSWVMGGGTDTQYFGPGTRLTVL.

This clonotype was picked up a small number of times. The rearrangement joins TRBV12-3 or TRBV12-4 to TRBJ2-1; unclear D gene. The CDR3 is 13 amino acids. V was shortened by 4 bases and J by 6 bases, with 10 bases between the two germline ends. The chain's CDR3 is CASSYRIRNEQFF. Here the CDR3 DNA reads TGTGCCAGCAGTTACAGAATACGCAATGAGCAGTTCTTC.

The chain combines TRBV4-1 with TRBJ1-2; D remains unclear. The CDR3 contains 15 residues. Germline values: CDR1 MGHRA, CDR2 YSYEKL. Trimming left V 7 bases short and J 0 bases short, with 15 bases between. The CDR3 is CASTPWFKANYGYTF. The CDR3 DNA is TGCGCCAGCACGCCCTGGTTCAAAGCTAACTATGGCTACACCTTC.

This clonotype was seen repeatedly, ten times or more. The chain employs TRBV7-6 and TRBJ2-3; 9 bases agree with TRBD1. Losses at the gene ends were 4 bases for V and 4 bases for J; bases not matched to a gene: 9. The CDR3 is 16 amino acids. Germline V gene data show CDR1 as SGHVS and CDR2 as FNYEAQ. The CDR3 bases are TGTGCCAGCAGCTCGGGACAGGGAAGACGGTCAGATACGCAGTATTTT. Translating it yields CASSSGQGRRSDTQYF.

V gene TRBV12-3 or TRBV12-4 combines with J gene TRBJ2-7; D not resolved. Trimming left V 5 bases short and J 5 bases short, with 13 bases between. This CDR3 spans 13 amino acids. For the CDR3, the DNA is TGTGCCAGCAGTCCCCTCTATATCGACGAGCAGTACTTC. Translated, it gives CASSPLYIDEQYF.

This clonotype was picked up a small number of times. The gene calls are TRBV19 and TRBJ1-1, with D unclear. CDR1 LNHDA and CDR2 SQIVND come from the germline V gene (reference sequence). Trimming took 6 bases from V and 0 from J, leaving 14 bases between them. The CDR3 contains 15 residues. The CDR3 region has the DNA TGTGCCAGTAGCCCACTACAGAGAATGAACACTGAAGCTTTCTTT. Translated, it gives CASSPLQRMNTEAFF.

This clonotype came up many times. The chain employs TRBV6-5 and TRBJ2-1, with a tentative D call TRBD2 (6 bases). Germline CDR1 is MNHEY and CDR2 is SVGAGI. CDR3 length: 17 residues. V was cut by 0 bases and J by 7 bases, with 19 bases left in between. CDR3 amino acids: CASSYSIGAGTLNEQFF. CDR3 DNA sequence: TGTGCCAGCAGTTACTCGATAGGGGCGGGGACTTTAAATGAGCAGTTCTTC.

This clonotype was observed a handful of times. This rearrangement joins TRBV6-2 or TRBV6-3 to TRBJ2-7, with D perhaps TRBD2 (6 bases). The germline gives CDR1 MNHEY, CDR2 SVGEGT. The V and J ends lost 6 bases and 6 bases respectively, with 15 bases between them. This CDR3 has 13 residues. The CDR3 reads CASSPGAGSEQYF. The CDR3 bases are TGTGCCAGCAGCCCCGGCGCGGGGTCCGAGCAGTACTTC.

The V and J genes are TRBV4-3 and TRBJ2-5; tentatively, D is TRBD1 (6 bases). Germline CDR1 LGHNA, CDR2 YSLEER. The CDR3 sequence is 15 residues long. V lost 4 bases and J lost 0, with 12 bases in between. In DNA, the CDR3 is TGCGCCAGCAGCCCAACAGGGTCGGACCAAGAGACCCAGTACTTC. Translating gives CASSPTGSDQETQYF.

At least ten counts were recorded for this clonotype. The genes are TRBV5-1 and TRBJ2-3, with a weak D call TRBD2 (5 bases). The V end lost 0 bases, the J end lost 3 bases, and 14 bases lay between the germline ends. CDR1 SGHRS and CDR2 YFSETQ come from the germline V gene. The CDR3 runs 16 residues. CDR3 in amino acids: CASSLAAGPGTDTQYF. CDR3 sequence (DNA): TGCGCCAGCAGCTTGGCCGCGGGCCCCGGGACAGATACGCAGTATTTT.